The following is a T cell receptor beta chain sequence with its context. This CDR3 comprises 17 residues. The germline CDR1 and CDR2 sequences are SGHTA and FQGNSA. V trimming: 1 base; J trimming: 5 bases; junction bases outside the gene matches: 8. One entry per CDR3 protein results from TCRdb running MiXCR on the PCR reads. The table has 15,000 to 25,000 distinct CDR3 sequences, around 40% seen once. This entry belongs to a study of tumor-infiltrating lymphocytes in oesophageal squamous cell carcinoma. The sequence came from a male donor with esophageal squamous cell carcinoma. The sample was esophageal tumor tissue. This rearrangement joins TRBV7-2 to TRBJ2-1, with 10 bases identical to TRBD2. The chain's CDR3 is CASSLGAGGRHHNEQFF. The CDR3 DNA follows: TGTGCCAGCAGCTTAGGAGCGGGAGGGCGCCATCACAATGAGCAGTTCTTC.